A single sample is the source of the 22 T cell receptor beta chains below, sequenced in a study of T cell responses to AZD1222 COVID-19 vaccine. Repertoires were generated with immunoSEQ multiplex PCR, while TCRdb's copy carries only in-frame clones and drops some. The profile covers 100,000 to 150,000 clones, with roughly 90% appearing a single time and around 1.6% taken by the ten largest. This sample comprised peripheral blood, obtained on day 0 of AZD1222 vaccination. Receptor source: an adult in good health.

V is TRBV29-1 and J is TRBJ1-2, with D maybe TRBD1 (6 bases). Trimming removed 3 bases from V and 6 bases from J, with 17 bases in between. CDR1 is SQVTM, CDR2 ANQGSEA, per germline. There are 14 residues in the CDR3. CDR3 sequence reads: CSVDPAPGGDGYTF. The CDR3 DNA reads as TGCAGCGTTGACCCCGCCCCGGGGGGCGATGGCTACACCTTC.

This chain joins TRBV7-2 and TRBJ2-7; D might be TRBD2 (6 bases). Germline assignment: CDR1 SGHTA and CDR2 FQGNSA. Between the trimmed V and J ends, which lost 0 bases and 0 bases, there was a span of 12 bases. This CDR3 is 16 amino acids long. CDR3 nucleotides: TGTGCCAGCAGCTTAGCGAGATTCGGGGGCTCCTACGAGCAGTACTTC. It translates to CASSLARFGGSYEQYF.

Only one count was recorded for this clone. The chain has TRBV27 and TRBJ2-5, with D tentatively TRBD1 or TRBD2 (7 bases each). The CDR3 is made up of 15 amino acids. V was cut by 7 bases and J by 2 bases, with 17 bases left in between. Germline CDR1 and CDR2: MNHEY and SMNVEV (reference sequence). Here the CDR3 reads CASTQGQGGQETQYF. The DNA for the CDR3 is TGTGCCAGCACCCAGGGGCAGGGGGGGCAAGAGACCCAGTACTTC.

This sequence joins TRBV29-1 and TRBJ2-3, with D tentatively TRBD2 (7 bases). The CDR3 runs 13 residues. V was cut by 7 bases and J by 2 bases, with 13 bases left in between. Looked up from germline, CDR1 is SQVTM and CDR2 is ANQGSEA. The CDR3 DNA sequence: TGCAGCGCTATTGGGGGGGCCACAGATACGCAGTATTTT. This gives the protein CSAIGGATDTQYF.

This clone was counted once. The V call is TRBV7-9, the J call TRBJ1-5, with D uncertain. This CDR3 region has 15 residues. V was clipped by 5 bases and J by 0 bases, with 11 bases between them. Germline V lookup: CDR1 SEHNR, CDR2 FQNEAQ (reference sequence). Here the CDR3 reads CASSPPGYSNQPQHF. Written as DNA, the CDR3 is TGTGCCAGCAGCCCGCCGGGGTATAGCAATCAGCCCCAGCATTTT.

The chain has TRBV28 and TRBJ1-6; TRBD1 agrees at 7 bases. J was trimmed by 5 bases and V by 6 bases; bases with no gene match: 4. CDR1 is MDHEN and CDR2 is SYDVKM in the germline V gene. The CDR3 is made up of 14 amino acids. The DNA for the CDR3 is TGTGCCAGCAGCAACAGGGGCCATAATTCACCCCTCCACTTT. Translating it yields CASSNRGHNSPLHF.

In its sample, this clone was seen a few times. This chain joins TRBV7-9 and TRBJ1-3, with D uncertain. This CDR3 is built from 15 residues. Germline V gene data show CDR1 as SEHNR and CDR2 as FQNEAQ (reference sequence). V shed 4 bases and J shed 0 bases, with 10 bases lying between them. The CDR3: CASSSTWGSGNTIYF. The CDR3 DNA follows: TGTGCCAGCAGCTCCACGTGGGGCTCTGGAAACACCATATATTTT.

V usage is TRBV7-9 and J usage is TRBJ1-2; the D gene is possibly TRBD1 (6 bases). Trimming stripped 5 bases from V and 8 bases from J, with 15 bases between. The CDR3 runs 13 residues. The germline V gene has CDR1 SEHNR and CDR2 FQNEAQ (reference sequence). CDR3 sequence: CASSIAQGRGYTF. Written as DNA, the CDR3 is TGTGCCAGCAGCATCGCACAGGGCCGGGGCTACACCTTC.

The chain couples TRBV12-3 or TRBV12-4 to TRBJ1-1; D is unresolved. The CDR3 spans 10 residues. V was cut by 1 base and J by 11 bases, with 5 bases left in between. The CDR3 coding sequence is TGTGCCAGCAGTTTAGAGATTGCTTTCTTT. Its translation: CASSLEIAFF.

This clone was observed once. The CDR3 bases are TGTGCCAGCAGCTTTAGGACAAACATGAACACTGAAGCTTTCTTT. Translation: CASSFRTNMNTEAFF. The chain combines TRBV7-2 with TRBJ1-1; D perhaps matches TRBD1 (5 bases). The length of the CDR3 is 15 residues. V was cut by 3 bases and J by 0 bases, with 11 bases left in between. CDR1 is SGHTA, CDR2 FQGNSA, per germline.

The CDR3 spells CASSQGTPPESYGYTF. The CDR3 DNA sequence: TGCGCCAGCAGCCAAGGAACGCCACCCGAGTCCTATGGCTACACCTTC. The chain recombines TRBV4-1 with TRBJ1-2; D is uncertain. The CDR3 consists of 16 residues. Per the germline V gene, CDR1 is MGHRA and CDR2 is YSYEKL. Between the trimmed V and J ends, which lost 1 base and 4 bases, there was a span of 16 bases.

The V gene is TRBV7-9, the J gene TRBJ1-2, with D tentatively TRBD1 (6 bases). Germline CDR1 reads SEHNR; CDR2 reads FQNEAQ (reference sequence). CDR3 size: 14 residues. Trimming took 4 bases from V and 3 from J, leaving 12 bases between them. The CDR3 bases are TGTGCCAGCAGCTCACAGGGACCTCACTATGGCTACACCTTC. It yields the protein CASSSQGPHYGYTF.

This clone has a single count. The CDR3 nucleotides are TGTGCCACCAGTGCCCCAGCCAGGGAGAACACCGGGGAGCTGTTTTTT. Its translation is CATSAPARENTGELFF. The rearrangement joins TRBV24-1 to TRBJ2-2; a possible D gene is TRBD1 (5 bases). This CDR3 region has 16 residues. Trimming stripped 5 bases from V and 1 base from J, with 13 bases between. Germline V CDR1 and CDR2: KGHDR, SFDVKD.

This chain links TRBV30 with TRBJ1-6, with a weak D call TRBD1 (6 bases). Germline CDR1 is GTSNPN and CDR2 is SVGIG (reference sequence). Trimming cost V 5 bases and J 14 bases, with 19 bases left between them. The CDR3 spans 13 residues. The CDR3 loop is CAWARKQGSTLHF. The CDR3 DNA follows: TGTGCCTGGGCCCGAAAACAGGGATCAACCCTCCACTTT.

This chain links TRBV28 with TRBJ2-3, with 8 bases aligning to TRBD2. The CDR3 totals 16 residues. Germline lookup yields CDR1 MDHEN and CDR2 SYDVKM. The J segment lost 2 bases and the V segment lost 7 bases, leaving 11 bases of the junction unmatched. CDR3 sequence (DNA): TGTGCCAGCAATGGTGGGGCGGGGGGTTACACAGATACGCAGTATTTT. Translation gives CASNGGAGGYTDTQYF.

This clone appeared once. The V gene is TRBV12-5, the J gene TRBJ1-5, with D possibly matching TRBD1 (5 bases). Germline V gene sequence: CDR1 LGHNT, CDR2 FRNRAP. Trimming left V 6 bases short and J 0 bases short, with 15 bases between. This CDR3 is built from 16 residues. DNA for the CDR3: TGTGCTAGTGGCAAACGCGGGGCCGTTAGCAATCAGCCCCAGCATTTT. Its protein is CASGKRGAVSNQPQHF.

This clone was recorded a few times. V usage is TRBV9 and J usage is TRBJ1-4; D unresolved. The V gene lost 3 bases and the J gene lost 6 bases, with 15 bases spanning the gap. The CDR3 is 15 amino acids. Per the germline V gene, CDR1 is SGDLS and CDR2 is YYNGEE. CDR3 sequence reads: CASSANARPHEKLFF. CDR3 in DNA: TGTGCCAGCAGCGCGAACGCAAGGCCCCATGAAAAACTGTTTTTT.

The chain has TRBV18 and TRBJ1-2; D unclear. Trimming shortened V by 4 bases and J by 4 bases, and 10 bases separated the two germline ends. The CDR3 has 13 amino acids. The germline V gene has CDR1 KGHSH and CDR2 LQKENI. In DNA form, the CDR3 reads TGTGCCAGCTCACTCCCGGGGAGCTATGGCTACACCTTC. It encodes CASSLPGSYGYTF.

This clone occurred once. The chain joins TRBV18 to TRBJ1-1; tentative D call: TRBD1 (6 bases). Looked up from germline, CDR1 is KGHSH and CDR2 is LQKENI. This CDR3 is 16 amino acids long. Trimming pared 2 bases from V and 2 bases from J, leaving 15 bases between. CDR3 region: CASSPGSTGFNTEAFF. In DNA form, the CDR3 reads TGTGCCAGCTCACCAGGAAGTACAGGGTTCAACACTGAAGCTTTCTTT.

This chain joins TRBV27 and TRBJ2-1; 7 bases fit TRBD2. V trimming: 5 bases; J trimming: 3 bases; junction bases outside the gene matches: 22. Germline CDR1 MNHEY, CDR2 SMNVEV (reference sequence). The CDR3 runs 20 residues. The CDR3 reads CASSPSSWGGSGAFYNEQFF. Written as DNA, the CDR3 is TGTGCCAGCAGTCCCTCAAGCTGGGGGGGGAGCGGAGCCTTCTACAATGAGCAGTTCTTC.

The genes are TRBV6-5 and TRBJ1-1, with 7 bases that match TRBD1. The V gene's germline CDR1 is MNHEY and CDR2 SVGAGI. The CDR3 runs to 14 residues. V dropped 7 bases and J dropped 1; count of bases not matched to a gene: 6. The CDR3 nucleotides read TGTGCCAGCAAAGACAGGGTCACGAACACTGAAGCTTTCTTT. Protein: CASKDRVTNTEAFF.

This clone was counted a single time. The chain joins TRBV27 to TRBJ1-1; D possibly corresponds to TRBD1 (5 bases). There are 17 residues in the CDR3. The ends were cut back, 4 bases at V and 0 bases at J, with 18 bases in the middle. CDR1 is MNHEY and CDR2 is SMNVEV in the germline V gene (reference sequence). The CDR3, as DNA: TGTGCCAGCAGTTCTCATCGGGGGGGACCTGTGAACACTGAAGCTTTCTTT. It codes for CASSSHRGGPVNTEAFF.